Following are 17 T cell receptor beta chains from one sample sequenced in a study of blood T cell repertoires in COVID-19. Measured with immunoSEQ multiplex PCR; TCRdb has only the in-frame clones, and not every one. The top ten clones hold about 10% of a sample with 200,000 to 250,000 clones, around 80% of them seen once. Sequencing used peripheral blood. The receptor set was obtained from a woman aged 80 or older with COVID-19, enrolled during active disease.

The gene calls are TRBV7-2 and TRBJ2-5, with TRBD2 as a possible D gene (5 bases). Germline V gives CDR1 SGHTA, CDR2 FQGNSA. The CDR3 has 16 residues. V lost 0 bases and J 7 bases, leaving 18 bases between the germline ends. This CDR3 reads CASSLAQTLGRGTQYF. CDR3 coding DNA: TGTGCCAGCAGCTTAGCGCAGACTTTAGGCCGGGGGACCCAGTACTTC.

The V and J genes are TRBV19 and TRBJ2-2, with D possibly matching TRBD1 (6 bases). Trimming left V 5 bases short and J 1 base short, with 11 bases between. The CDR3 sequence is 15 residues long. The germline V gene has CDR1 LNHDA and CDR2 SQIVND (reference sequence). The chain's CDR3 is CASSRGGGNTGELFF. DNA for the CDR3: TGTGCCAGTAGTCGAGGGGGTGGGAACACCGGGGAGCTGTTTTTT.

CDR3 bases: TGTGCCACCAGCCCTACCGTGGGGACAGGGAATGGCTACACCTTC. This gives the protein CATSPTVGTGNGYTF. This sequence joins TRBV24-1 and TRBJ1-2, with 9 nucleotides matching TRBD1. Germline V gene sequence: CDR1 KGHDR, CDR2 SFDVKD. The CDR3 is made up of 15 amino acids. The J segment lost 6 bases and the V segment lost 7 bases, leaving 11 bases of the junction unmatched.

This chain joins TRBV7-2 and TRBJ1-2, with 9 bases that match TRBD1. Trimming took 5 bases from V and 8 from J; bases not matched to a gene: 15. Looked up from germline, CDR1 is SGHTA and CDR2 is FQGNSA. This CDR3 has 16 residues. CDR3 bases: TGTGCCAGCAGCCCCCCCGGGACAGGGTCTGGGCTCGGCTACACCTTC. This sequence encodes CASSPPGTGSGLGYTF.

About this clone: The same CDR3 arises from other DNA sequences in this sample as well. CDR3 region: CASSQGGRSNSPLHF. The CDR3 bases are TGCGCCAGCAGCCAAGGGGGCAGGAGTAATTCACCCCTCCACTTT. The chain joins TRBV4-3 to TRBJ1-6; maybe TRBD1 (5 bases). Between the trimmed V and J ends, which lost 1 base and 6 bases, there was a span of 10 bases. Germline loops: CDR1 LGHNA, CDR2 YSLEER. CDR3 length equals 15 residues.

The chain is built from TRBV7-6 and TRBJ2-5, with D hard to call. In germline, CDR1 is SGHVS, CDR2 FNYEAQ. The CDR3 extends over 15 amino acids. The V and J ends lost 1 base and 0 bases respectively, with 9 bases between them. In DNA form, the CDR3 reads TGTGCCAGCAGCTTAGTCCGAACATACCAAGAGACCCAGTACTTC. Its translation is CASSLVRTYQETQYF. Together with reference TRBV7-6 and TRBJ2-5, the CDR3 gives the full variable domain: GAGVSQSPRYKVTKRGQDVALRCDPISGHVSLYWYRQALGQGPEFLTYFNYEAQQDKSGLPNDRFSAERPEGSISTLTIQRTEQRDSAMYRCASSLVRTYQETQYFGPGTRLLVL.

V usage is TRBV5-1 and J usage is TRBJ2-1, with D maybe TRBD2 (7 bases). This CDR3 comprises 15 residues. The V and J ends lost 4 bases and 4 bases respectively, with 15 bases between them. Germline V gives CDR1 SGHRS, CDR2 YFSETQ. The CDR3 coding sequence is TGCGCCAGCAGCCCCGGGGGGCCCCTGTACAATGAGCAGTTCTTC. It codes for CASSPGGPLYNEQFF.

The chain carries TRBV5-1 and TRBJ2-5; 7 nucleotides align to TRBD2. With V trimmed by 4 bases and J by 2 bases, 5 bases remained unmatched. CDR1 is SGHRS and CDR2 is YFSETQ in the germline V gene. The CDR3 length is 14 residues. The CDR3 region is CASSPTSSQETQYF. The CDR3 DNA follows: TGCGCCAGCAGCCCGACTAGCTCGCAAGAGACCCAGTACTTC.

The chain has TRBV10-1 and TRBJ2-2; no clear D. V was pared by 7 bases and J by 0 bases, with 9 bases between. The CDR3 length is 14 residues. The germline V gene has CDR1 WNHNN and CDR2 SYGVQD (reference sequence). The CDR3 nucleotides are TGCGCCAGCATTACCAGGTCGAACACCGGGGAGCTGTTTTTT. Its translation is CASITRSNTGELFF.

V and J are TRBV28 and TRBJ1-4, with a weak D call TRBD1 (5 bases). The V and J ends lost 6 bases and 0 bases respectively, with 11 bases between them. Germline CDR1 reads MDHEN; CDR2 reads SYDVKM. CDR3 length: 15 amino acids. The CDR3 loop reads CASRRQSPTNEKLFF. CDR3 in DNA: TGTGCCAGCAGGAGACAGAGCCCAACTAATGAAAAACTGTTTTTT.

The CDR3: CASSSDRGGAQPQHF. The CDR3, as DNA: TGTGCCAGCAGCTCCGACAGGGGAGGCGCTCAGCCCCAGCATTTT. V is TRBV3-1 (or the pseudogene TRBV3-2) and J is TRBJ1-5; 8 bases are shared with TRBD1. J lost 6 bases, V lost 5 bases, and 9 bases had no gene match. The CDR3 length is 15 residues. CDR1 is LGHDT and CDR2 is YNNKEL in the germline V gene (reference sequence).

The chain couples TRBV18 to TRBJ2-1, with 11 bases lining up with TRBD2. CDR3 length: 16 residues. CDR1 is KGHSH, CDR2 LQKENI, per germline. Trimming removed 1 base from V and 1 base from J; junction bases left unmatched: 0. CDR3 protein: CASSPRTSGSYNEQFF. CDR3 coding DNA: TGTGCCAGCTCACCACGGACTAGCGGGTCCTACAATGAGCAGTTCTTC.

The chain uses TRBV28 and TRBJ1-2; no definite D call. The CDR3 consists of 12 residues. Deletions cut 6 bases from V and 2 bases from J, with 7 bases between. Germline CDR1 reads MDHEN; CDR2 reads SYDVKM. The CDR3 loop reads CASRLLNYGYTF. CDR3 bases: TGTGCCAGCAGATTACTAAACTATGGCTACACCTTC.

The chain has TRBV19 and TRBJ1-1, with D unresolved. The germline V gene encodes CDR1 LNHDA and CDR2 SQIVND (reference sequence). Trimming removed 4 bases from V and 1 base from J, with 10 bases in between. This CDR3 has 14 residues. CDR3 sequence: CASSRGSPNTEAFF. CDR3 DNA: TGTGCCAGTAGTAGAGGGAGTCCGAACACTGAAGCTTTCTTT. Combining the CDR3 with reference TRBV19 and TRBJ1-1 gives the whole variable domain DGGITQSPKYLFRKEGQNVTLSCEQNLNHDAMYWYRQDPGQGLRLIYYSQIVNDFQKGDIAEGYSVSREKKESFPLTVTSAQKNPTAFYLCASSRGSPNTEAFFGQGTRLTVV.

With respect to this clone: The sample carries other DNA sequences with the same CDR3. The chain couples TRBV28 to TRBJ1-2, with D possibly matching TRBD1 (6 bases). V was clipped by 5 bases and J by 2 bases, with 12 bases between them. Looked up from germline, CDR1 is MDHEN and CDR2 is SYDVKM. The CDR3 is made up of 14 amino acids. In DNA, the CDR3 is TGTGCCAGCAGTCCGCCTGGACAGAACTATGGCTACACCTTC. This encodes CASSPPGQNYGYTF.

The chain joins TRBV6-6 to TRBJ1-5; D is perhaps TRBD1 (5 bases). Germline CDR1 is MNHNY and CDR2 is SVGAGI (reference sequence). Between the trimmed V and J ends, which lost 5 bases and 0 bases, there was a span of 8 bases. This CDR3 spans 14 amino acids. CDR3 loop: CASSLRGSNQPQHF. DNA of the CDR3: TGTGCCAGCAGTCTTAGGGGTAGCAATCAGCCCCAGCATTTT.

This chain joins TRBV2 and TRBJ1-2; 7 bases agree with TRBD1. Germline assignment: CDR1 SNHLY and CDR2 FYNNEI. J gave up 4 bases and V 2 bases, and 4 bases lay outside the gene matches. The length of the CDR3 is 14 residues. The CDR3 loop reads CASSEQGDSYGYTF. The CDR3 nucleotides are TGTGCCAGCAGTGAACAGGGGGATAGCTATGGCTACACCTTC.